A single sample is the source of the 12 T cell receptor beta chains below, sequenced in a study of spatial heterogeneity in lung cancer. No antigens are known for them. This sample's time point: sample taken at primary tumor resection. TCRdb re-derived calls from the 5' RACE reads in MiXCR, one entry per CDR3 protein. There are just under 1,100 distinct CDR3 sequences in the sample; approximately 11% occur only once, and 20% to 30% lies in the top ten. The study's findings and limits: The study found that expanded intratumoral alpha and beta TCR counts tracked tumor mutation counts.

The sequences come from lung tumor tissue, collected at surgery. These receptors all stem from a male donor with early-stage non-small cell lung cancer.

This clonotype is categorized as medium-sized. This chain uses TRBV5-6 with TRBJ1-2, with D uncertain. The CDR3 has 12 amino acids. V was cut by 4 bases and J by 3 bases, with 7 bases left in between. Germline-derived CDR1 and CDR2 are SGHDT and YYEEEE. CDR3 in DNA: TGTGCCAGCAGCGGGTGGGACTATGGCTACACCTTC. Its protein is CASSGWDYGYTF.

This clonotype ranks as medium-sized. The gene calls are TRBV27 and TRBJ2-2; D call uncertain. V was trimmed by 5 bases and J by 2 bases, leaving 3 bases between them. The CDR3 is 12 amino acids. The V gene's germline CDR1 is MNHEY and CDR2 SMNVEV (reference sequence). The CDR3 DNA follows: TGTGCCAGCAGTATCAACACCGGGGAGCTGTTTTTT. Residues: CASSINTGELFF.

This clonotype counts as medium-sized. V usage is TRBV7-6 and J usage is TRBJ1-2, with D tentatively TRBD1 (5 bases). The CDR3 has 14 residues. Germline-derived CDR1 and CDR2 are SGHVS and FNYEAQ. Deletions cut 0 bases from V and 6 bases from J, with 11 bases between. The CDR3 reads CASSLAARENGYTF. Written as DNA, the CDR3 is TGTGCCAGCAGCTTAGCCGCCAGGGAGAATGGCTACACCTTC.

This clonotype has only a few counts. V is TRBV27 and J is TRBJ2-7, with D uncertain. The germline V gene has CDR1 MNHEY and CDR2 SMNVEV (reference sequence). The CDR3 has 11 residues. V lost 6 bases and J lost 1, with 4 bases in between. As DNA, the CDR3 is TGTGCCAGCAGAAGGTCCTACGAGCAGTACTTC. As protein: CASRRSYEQYF.

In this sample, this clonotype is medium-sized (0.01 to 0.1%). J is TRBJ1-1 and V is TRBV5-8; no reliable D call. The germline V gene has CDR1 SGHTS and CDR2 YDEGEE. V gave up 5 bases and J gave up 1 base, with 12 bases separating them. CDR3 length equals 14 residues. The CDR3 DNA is TGTGCCAGCAGTCTTACAGCCTCGAACACTGAAGCTTTCTTT. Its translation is CASSLTASNTEAFF.

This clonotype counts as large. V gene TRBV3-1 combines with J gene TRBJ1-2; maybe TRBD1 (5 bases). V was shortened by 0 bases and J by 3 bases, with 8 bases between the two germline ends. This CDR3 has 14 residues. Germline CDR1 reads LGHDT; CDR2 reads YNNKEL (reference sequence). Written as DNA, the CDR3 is TGTGCCAGCAGCCAAGATTCGGGGGACTATGGCTACACCTTC. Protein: CASSQDSGDYGYTF.

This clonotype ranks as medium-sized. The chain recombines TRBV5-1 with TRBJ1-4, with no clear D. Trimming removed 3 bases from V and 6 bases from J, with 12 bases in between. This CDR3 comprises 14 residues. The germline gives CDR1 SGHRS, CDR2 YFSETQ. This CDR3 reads CASSSDKSDEKLFF. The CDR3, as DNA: TGCGCCAGCAGCTCCGACAAGTCAGATGAAAAACTGTTTTTT.

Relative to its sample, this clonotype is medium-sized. The CDR3 DNA reads as TGTGCCAGCAGCTTAAATAACAATGAGCAGTTCTTC. It translates to CASSLNNNEQFF. V is TRBV7-9 and J is TRBJ2-1; D gene ambiguous. The germline gives CDR1 SEHNR, CDR2 FQNEAQ (reference sequence). The CDR3 contains 12 residues. Between the trimmed V and J ends, which lost 2 bases and 5 bases, there was a span of 4 bases.

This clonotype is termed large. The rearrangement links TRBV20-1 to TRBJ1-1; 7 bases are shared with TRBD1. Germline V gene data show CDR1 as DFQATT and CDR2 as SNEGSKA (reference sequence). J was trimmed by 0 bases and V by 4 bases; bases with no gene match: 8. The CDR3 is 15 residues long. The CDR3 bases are TGCAGTGCTACCGACAGGGATAGGTTGAACACTGAAGCTTTCTTT. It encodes CSATDRDRLNTEAFF.

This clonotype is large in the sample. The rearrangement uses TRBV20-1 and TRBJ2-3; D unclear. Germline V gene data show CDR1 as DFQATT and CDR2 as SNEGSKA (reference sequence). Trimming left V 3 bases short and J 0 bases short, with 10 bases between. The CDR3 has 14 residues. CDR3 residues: CSARTQTSTDTQYF. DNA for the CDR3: TGCAGTGCTAGGACTCAAACTAGCACAGATACGCAGTATTTT.

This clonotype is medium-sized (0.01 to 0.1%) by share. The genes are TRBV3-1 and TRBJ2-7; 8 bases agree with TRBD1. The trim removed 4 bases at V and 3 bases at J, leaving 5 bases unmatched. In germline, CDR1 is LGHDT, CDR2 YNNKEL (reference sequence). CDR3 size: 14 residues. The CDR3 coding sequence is TGTGCCAGCAGCCCGGGACAGGCACTCTACGAGCAGTACTTC. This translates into CASSPGQALYEQYF.

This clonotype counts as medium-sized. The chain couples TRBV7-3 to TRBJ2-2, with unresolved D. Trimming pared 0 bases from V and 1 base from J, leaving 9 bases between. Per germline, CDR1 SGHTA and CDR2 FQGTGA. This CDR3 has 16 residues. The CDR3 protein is CASSLTAPQNTGELFF. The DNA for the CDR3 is TGTGCCAGCAGCTTAACAGCCCCACAGAACACCGGGGAGCTGTTTTTT.